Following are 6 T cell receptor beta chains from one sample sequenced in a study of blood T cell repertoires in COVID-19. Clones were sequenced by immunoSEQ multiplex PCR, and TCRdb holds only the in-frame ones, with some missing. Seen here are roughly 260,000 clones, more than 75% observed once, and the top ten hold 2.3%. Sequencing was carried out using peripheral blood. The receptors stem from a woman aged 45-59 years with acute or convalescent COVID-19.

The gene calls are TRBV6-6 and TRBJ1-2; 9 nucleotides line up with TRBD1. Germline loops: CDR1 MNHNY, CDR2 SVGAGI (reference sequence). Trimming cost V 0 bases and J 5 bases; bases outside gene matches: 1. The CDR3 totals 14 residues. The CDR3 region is CASSYSGQGYGYTF. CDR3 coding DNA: TGTGCCAGCAGTTACTCGGGACAGGGATATGGCTACACCTTC.

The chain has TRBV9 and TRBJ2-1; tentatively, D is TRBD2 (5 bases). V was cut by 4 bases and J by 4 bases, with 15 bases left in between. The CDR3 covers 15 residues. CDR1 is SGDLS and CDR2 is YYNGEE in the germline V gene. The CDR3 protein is CASSPRIPGYNEQFF. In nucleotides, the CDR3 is TGTGCCAGCAGCCCCCGAATTCCGGGGTACAATGAGCAGTTCTTC.

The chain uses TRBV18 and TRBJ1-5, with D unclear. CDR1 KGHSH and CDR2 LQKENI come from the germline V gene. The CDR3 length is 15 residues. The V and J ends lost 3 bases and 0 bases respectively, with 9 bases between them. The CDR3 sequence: CASSPLPSSNQPQHF. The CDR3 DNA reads TGTGCCAGCTCACCTCTGCCCAGTAGCAATCAGCCCCAGCATTTT.

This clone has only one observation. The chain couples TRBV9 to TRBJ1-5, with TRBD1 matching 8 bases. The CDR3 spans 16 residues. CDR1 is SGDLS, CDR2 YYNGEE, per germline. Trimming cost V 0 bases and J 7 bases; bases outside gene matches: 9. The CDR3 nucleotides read TGTGCCAGCAGCGTAGAACCGACAGGGGAAGGCCAGCCCCAGCATTTT. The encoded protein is CASSVEPTGEGQPQHF.

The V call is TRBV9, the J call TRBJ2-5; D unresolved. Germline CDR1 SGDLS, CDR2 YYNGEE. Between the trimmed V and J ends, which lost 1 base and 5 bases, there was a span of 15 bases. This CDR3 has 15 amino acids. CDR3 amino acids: CASSVMAGLRETQYF. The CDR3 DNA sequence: TGTGCCAGCAGCGTAATGGCAGGCCTCCGGGAGACCCAGTACTTC.

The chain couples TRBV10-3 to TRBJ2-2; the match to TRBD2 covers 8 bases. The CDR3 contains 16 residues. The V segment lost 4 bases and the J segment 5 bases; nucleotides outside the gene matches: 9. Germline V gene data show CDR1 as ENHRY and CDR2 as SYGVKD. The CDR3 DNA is TGTGCCATCAGTGGGACAGCGGGAGTCGGGACCGGGGAGCTGTTTTTT. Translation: CAISGTAGVGTGELFF.